Listed below are T cell receptor beta chains from one sample, sequenced in a study of tumor-infiltrating lymphocytes in oesophageal squamous cell carcinoma. MiXCR, run by TCRdb on the PCR reads, gives a single entry per CDR3 protein. This table holds just under 20,000 distinct CDR3 sequences, approximately 40% found once. The sample consisted of esophageal tumor tissue. The receptors derive from a male donor with esophageal squamous cell carcinoma. Both conserved end residues are part of each CDR3. The order of the fields is V gene, J gene, CDR3 protein.

V gene: TRBV7-8
J gene: TRBJ1-1
CDR3 protein: CASSQSGTEAFF

V gene: TRBV7-8
J gene: TRBJ1-4
CDR3 protein: CASSLTEKLFF

V gene: TRBV21-1
J gene: TRBJ2-1
CDR3 protein: CARTGGGEQFF

V gene: TRBV5-1
J gene: TRBJ2-1
CDR3 protein: CASSLGTEQFF

V gene: TRBV5-1
J gene: TRBJ1-2
CDR3 protein: CASSFQENYGYTF

V gene: TRBV12-3/TRBV12-4
J gene: TRBJ2-7
CDR3 protein: CASSTGHEQYF

V gene: TRBV28
J gene: TRBJ1-2
CDR3 protein: CASSVKPRGGYTF

V gene: TRBV7-2
J gene: TRBJ2-2
CDR3 protein: CASSPQNTGELFF

V gene: TRBV24-1
J gene: -
CDR3 protein: CATSAGGGDPQETQYF

V gene: TRBV28
J gene: TRBJ2-5
CDR3 protein: CASSPGGQETQYF

V gene: TRBV7-3
J gene: TRBJ2-2
CDR3 protein: CASSSYTGSGELFF

V gene: TRBV6-1
J gene: TRBJ2-5
CDR3 protein: CASSEWPSGSGIQETQYF

V gene: TRBV6-1
J gene: TRBJ2-2
CDR3 protein: CASSEAWGAGTGELFF

V gene: TRBV7-2
J gene: TRBJ2-5
CDR3 protein: CASSLEGTSGMYEQYF

V gene: TRBV10-3
J gene: TRBJ1-1
CDR3 protein: CAAQAGPEAFF

V gene: TRBV15
J gene: TRBJ1-1
CDR3 protein: CATSRRSVGGNTEAFF

V gene: TRBV11-2
J gene: -
CDR3 protein: CASSSTDEQFF

V gene: TRBV19
J gene: -
CDR3 protein: CASSPGQNSYNEQFF

V gene: TRBV23-1
J gene: TRBJ2-5
CDR3 protein: CASRTSSQETQYF

V gene: TRBV3-1
J gene: TRBJ1-1
CDR3 protein: CASSLGTVNTEAFF

V gene: TRBV19
J gene: TRBJ1-1
CDR3 protein: CATTDKLNTEAFF

V gene: TRBV7-6
J gene: -
CDR3 protein: CASSLDIWGGQFF

V gene: TRBV6-1
J gene: TRBJ1-2
CDR3 protein: CASSELRGGYTF

V gene: TRBV7-6
J gene: TRBJ2-3
CDR3 protein: CASSSGLAADTQYF

V gene: TRBV11-1
J gene: -
CDR3 protein: CASSLAGKVSYEQYF

V gene: TRBV28
J gene: TRBJ2-5
CDR3 protein: CASREWGNQETQYF